The clone carrying this TCR beta chain was seen at least ten times. Antigen specificity is unknown. The CDR3 is 15 residues long. Germline CDR1 reads MNHEY; CDR2 reads SVGAGI. Trimming removed 8 bases from V and 9 bases from J, with 20 bases in between. The data belong to a study of breast tumors, draining lymph nodes, adjacent tissues. Study conclusions and caveats: The data were judged consistent with most tumor T cells coming from lymph node and expanding in tumor. Tumors had less TCR diversity than lymph nodes, more than nontumor tissue.

TCRdb processed the multiplex PCR reads anew with MiXCR; each CDR3 protein has one entry. The data show approximately 100,000 distinct CDR3 sequences, 20% to 25% seen once. Samples came from axillary lymph nodes draining the breast cancer. Sequencing was performed on axillary lymph node tissue. The chain joins TRBV6-5 to TRBJ1-6; possible D gene TRBD1, 5 bases. This TCR was sampled from a female donor with breast cancer. Some clones in this sample may be carry-over from other donors' samples. Here the CDR3 reads CASRLQRGGPSPLHF. The CDR3 DNA sequence: TGTGCCAGCCGCCTCCAGCGGGGCGGGCCTTCACCCCTCCACTTT.